These 25 T cell receptor beta chains were sequenced from one sample in a study of cytomegalovirus exposure and HLA in healthy donors. The PCR ran on 60 Vbeta and 13 Jbeta primers. Only in-frame clones appear in the TCRdb table, and some are missing; sequencing was by immunoSEQ multiplex PCR. The clone table shows 130,000 or so clones, with the ten largest holding around 1.6%. The sequencing input was PBMCs. These receptors originate from a woman in her thirties or forties in good health and CMV-seropositive.

The chain links TRBV6-5 to TRBJ2-7; TRBD1 aligns across 11 bases. The trim removed 2 bases at V and 3 bases at J, leaving 0 bases unmatched. This CDR3 is built from 14 residues. Germline V CDR1 and CDR2: MNHEY, SVGAGI. CDR3 protein: CASSYGTGGYEQYF. The CDR3 DNA reads TGTGCCAGCAGTTACGGGACAGGGGGCTACGAGCAGTACTTC.

The rearrangement joins TRBV5-5 to TRBJ2-5; a weak D match, TRBD1 (6 bases). Germline V gene lookup returns CDR1 SGHKS and CDR2 YYEKEE (reference sequence). The V gene lost 0 bases and the J gene lost 4 bases, with 13 bases spanning the gap. The CDR3 spans 15 residues. CDR3 loop: CASSLALGAGETQYF. CDR3 nucleotide sequence: TGTGCCAGCAGCTTGGCCTTGGGGGCGGGAGAGACCCAGTACTTC. The full variable domain, in which reference TRBV5-5 and TRBJ2-5 provide the parts outside the CDR3, is DAGVTQSPTHLIKTRGQQVTLRCSPISGHKSVSWYQQVLGQGPQFIFQYYEKEERGRGNFPDRFSARQFPNYSSELNVNALLLGDSALYLCASSLALGAGETQYFGPGTRLLVL.

The rearrangement joins TRBV6-1 to TRBJ2-2; 10 bases align to TRBD2. After removal of 4 bases from V and 7 bases from J, the junction contained 6 bases not matched to a gene. Germline V gene data show CDR1 as MNHNS and CDR2 as SASEGT. The CDR3 is 15 amino acids. This CDR3 reads CASSALAGEIGELFF. For the CDR3, the DNA is TGTGCCAGCAGTGCCCTAGCGGGAGAGATCGGGGAGCTGTTTTTT.

The V call is TRBV28, the J call TRBJ1-3, with 8 bases aligning to TRBD1. This CDR3 comprises 15 residues. Trimming at V came to 5 bases and at J to 4 bases, leaving 7 bases not matched to a gene. Germline V lookup: CDR1 MDHEN, CDR2 SYDVKM. CDR3: CASSPRTGPGNTIYF. The CDR3 DNA sequence: TGTGCCAGCAGTCCAAGGACAGGGCCCGGAAACACCATATATTTT.

J is TRBJ2-5 and V is TRBV5-1; D is perhaps TRBD2 (6 bases). This CDR3 comprises 12 residues. V lost 5 bases, J lost 2 bases, and 7 bases lay in between. Germline V gives CDR1 SGHRS, CDR2 YFSETQ. The CDR3 loop is CASRGGQETQYF. In nucleotides, the CDR3 is TGCGCCAGCAGGGGGGGTCAAGAGACCCAGTACTTC.

The V gene is TRBV9, the J gene TRBJ2-7; D is ambiguous. CDR1 and CDR2 from the germline V gene are SGDLS and YYNGEE. Deletions cut 4 bases from V and 0 bases from J, with 17 bases between. The CDR3 extends over 16 amino acids. The CDR3 region is CASSNSGGRSSYEQYF. CDR3 DNA sequence: TGTGCCAGCAGCAACTCCGGCGGTAGGAGCTCCTACGAGCAGTACTTC.

The V and J genes are TRBV6-6 and TRBJ1-2; possible D gene TRBD1, 5 bases. The CDR3 is 15 residues long. Per the germline V gene, CDR1 is MNHNY and CDR2 is SVGAGI (reference sequence). V lost 0 bases to trimming and J lost 2 bases, with 10 bases between them. This chain's CDR3 is CASSYSGPGNYGYTF. The DNA of the CDR3 is TGTGCCAGCAGTTACTCGGGTCCAGGGAACTATGGCTACACCTTC.

The chain is built from TRBV7-9 and TRBJ1-1; D not resolved. CDR3 length: 13 amino acids. Germline assignment: CDR1 SEHNR and CDR2 FQNEAQ (reference sequence). Trimming left V 7 bases short and J 2 bases short, with 11 bases between. For the CDR3, the DNA is TGTGCCAGCACCCCCGCGGGCAACACTGAAGCTTTCTTT. It encodes CASTPAGNTEAFF.

The V call is TRBV14, the J call TRBJ1-2; D is uncertain. This CDR3 is built from 16 residues. V was pared by 6 bases and J by 0 bases, with 17 bases between. Germline V gene sequence: CDR1 SGHDN, CDR2 FVKESK. CDR3 amino acids: CASSRSGDPSNYGYTF. CDR3 nucleotides: TGTGCCAGCAGTCGATCTGGAGACCCTTCTAACTATGGCTACACCTTC.

The chain carries TRBV7-9 and TRBJ2-1; TRBD2 aligns across 7 bases. The CDR3 has 14 residues. V lost 0 bases and J lost 6; bases outside the gene matches: 2. Germline CDR1 SEHNR, CDR2 FQNEAQ (reference sequence). The CDR3 spells CASSLAGTTNEQFF. The CDR3, as DNA: TGTGCCAGCAGCTTAGCCGGGACTACCAATGAGCAGTTCTTC.

The gene calls are TRBV19 and TRBJ1-5; TRBD1 matches at 7 bases. V shed 6 bases, J shed 1 base, and the junction held 9 bases outside the gene matches. Per the germline V gene, CDR1 is LNHDA and CDR2 is SQIVND (reference sequence). The CDR3 contains 16 residues. CDR3 nucleotides: TGTGCCAGTAGCATTCTCGGGACAGTCAGCAATCAGCCCCAGCATTTT. Translated: CASSILGTVSNQPQHF.

The chain recombines TRBV7-9 with TRBJ1-5; 7 bases align to TRBD1. The CDR3 contains 16 residues. V was pared by 1 base and J by 7 bases, with 10 bases of the junction left unmatched. Germline CDR1 SEHNR, CDR2 FQNEAQ (reference sequence). CDR3 bases: TGTGCCAGCAGCTTAGAAGGTAGACAGGGAGGACAGCCCCAGCATTTT. It codes for CASSLEGRQGGQPQHF.

The chain combines TRBV10-1 with TRBJ2-1; 10 bases align to TRBD2. Germline V gene sequence: CDR1 WNHNN, CDR2 SYGVQD (reference sequence). The J segment lost 7 bases and the V segment lost 0 bases, leaving 6 bases of the junction unmatched. The CDR3 has 16 amino acids. The CDR3 nucleotides are TGCGCCAGCAGTGAGTCACCTAGCGGGAGTTATAATGAGCAGTTCTTC. It is translated as CASSESPSGSYNEQFF.

V is TRBV12-5 and J is TRBJ2-1, with 8 bases fitting TRBD2. The germline V gene has CDR1 LGHNT and CDR2 FRNRAP. The ends lost 7 bases at V and 15 bases at J; junction bases unmatched: 20. The CDR3 has 15 residues. The CDR3 region has the DNA TGTGCTAGTGCCTTCAGACTAGCGCCAGGAGGTACGGTGTTCTTC. This gives the protein CASAFRLAPGGTVFF.

The chain couples TRBV29-1 to TRBJ1-2; D may be TRBD1 (6 bases). The V gene lost 0 bases and the J gene lost 1 base, with 15 bases spanning the gap. CDR1 is SQVTM, CDR2 ANQGSEA, per germline. The CDR3 consists of 16 residues. The CDR3 is CSVEDHTGSLNYGYTF. CDR3 in DNA: TGCAGCGTTGAAGATCATACAGGGTCCCTTAACTATGGCTACACCTTC.

V and J are TRBV11-2 and TRBJ2-7; D gene ambiguous. The CDR3 contains 14 residues. Trimming stripped 2 bases from V and 3 bases from J, with 11 bases between. CDR1 is SGHAT and CDR2 is FQNNGV in the germline V gene. This CDR3 reads CASSLTFLGYEQYF. CDR3 nucleotide sequence: TGTGCCAGCAGCTTAACGTTTCTAGGCTACGAGCAGTACTTC.

This chain connects TRBV30 to TRBJ1-2; D is unclear. The CDR3 is 11 amino acids. CDR1 and CDR2 (germline): GTSNPN, SVGIG (reference sequence). The CDR3 sequence: CAGGWSYGYTF. For the CDR3, the DNA is TGTGCTGGCGGTTGGAGCTATGGCTACACCTTC.

The genes are TRBV28 and TRBJ1-4, with 7 nucleotides matching TRBD1. Germline-derived CDR1 and CDR2 are MDHEN and SYDVKM. The CDR3 loop spans 17 amino acids. V lost 5 bases and J lost 0; bases outside the gene matches: 9. CDR3 residues: CASSEHRGGATNEKLFF. In DNA form, the CDR3 reads TGTGCCAGCAGTGAGCACAGGGGCGGTGCAACTAATGAAAAACTGTTTTTT. The full variable domain, rest sourced from reference TRBV28 and TRBJ1-4, is DVKVTQSSRYLVKRTGEKVFLECVQDMDHENMFWYRQDPGLGLRLIYFSYDVKMKEKGDIPEGYSVSREKKERFSLILESASTNQTSMYLCASSEHRGGATNEKLFFGSGTQLSVL.

Note on this clone: The sample holds other DNA sequences that translate to the same CDR3. The J gene is TRBJ2-1, the V gene TRBV5-1, with TRBD1 matching 10 bases. The V segment lost 4 bases and the J segment 10 bases; nucleotides outside the gene matches: 5. The germline V gene has CDR1 SGHRS and CDR2 YFSETQ. This CDR3 is 13 amino acids long. In DNA form, the CDR3 reads TGCGCCAGCAGCCTGACAGGGGGCCGGGAGCAGTTCTTC. Protein sequence: CASSLTGGREQFF.

In DNA, the CDR3 is TGCGCCAGCAGCCAAGTCCCAGGGAACGGAAACACCATATATTTT. Its protein product is CASSQVPGNGNTIYF. The chain employs TRBV4-1 and TRBJ1-3; TRBD1 might be the D (5 bases). This CDR3 has 15 amino acids. Between the trimmed V and J ends, which lost 1 base and 4 bases, there was a span of 11 bases. CDR1 MGHRA and CDR2 YSYEKL come from the germline V gene.

The chain is built from TRBV27 and TRBJ1-5, with TRBD1 as a possible D gene (5 bases). CDR3 length equals 15 residues. Germline CDR1 and CDR2: MNHEY and SMNVEV (reference sequence). V gave up 7 bases and J gave up 6 bases, with 19 bases separating them. Written as DNA, the CDR3 is TGTGCCAGCAAAATGGGGGAGGGAAGGAGTCAGCCCCAGCATTTT. As protein: CASKMGEGRSQPQHF.

This chain connects TRBV6-5 to TRBJ2-5; 9 nucleotides agree with TRBD1. Germline V gene lookup returns CDR1 MNHEY and CDR2 SVGAGI. V was clipped by 0 bases and J by 4 bases; unmatched bases: 6. This CDR3 region has 16 residues. The DNA of the CDR3 is TGTGCCAGCAGTTACTCGATTGGGACAGGGCGAGAGACCCAGTACTTC. Translation gives CASSYSIGTGRETQYF.

V usage is TRBV10-1 and J usage is TRBJ2-1, with TRBD2 matching over 11 bases. The CDR3 length is 16 residues. Germline V gives CDR1 WNHNN, CDR2 SYGVQD (reference sequence). V dropped 4 bases and J dropped 8; count of bases not matched to a gene: 10. CDR3 amino acids: CASSVAILAGDDEQFF. In nucleotides, the CDR3 is TGCGCCAGCAGTGTAGCGATACTAGCGGGAGATGATGAGCAGTTCTTC.

The chain links TRBV7-7 to TRBJ2-3, with 12 bases fitting TRBD2. Germline V gene sequence: CDR1 SSHAT, CDR2 FNYEAQ (reference sequence). The CDR3 is made up of 18 amino acids. V dropped 5 bases and J dropped 1; count of bases not matched to a gene: 10. In DNA form, the CDR3 reads TGTGCCAGCAGCCCACTAGCGGGAGGACCGGGGCGCACAGATACGCAGTATTTT. This sequence encodes CASSPLAGGPGRTDTQYF.

The chain recombines TRBV14 with TRBJ2-7; 7 bases match TRBD2. CDR1 is SGHDN, CDR2 FVKESK, per germline. The CDR3 consists of 15 residues. Trimming at V came to 1 base and at J to 3 bases, leaving 6 bases not matched to a gene. Here the CDR3 reads CASSQVAGPIYEQYF. As DNA, the CDR3 is TGTGCCAGCAGCCAAGTAGCGGGCCCCATCTACGAGCAGTACTTC.